This entry lists 22 T cell receptor beta chains sequenced from one sample in a study of cytomegalovirus exposure and HLA in healthy donors. PCR primers comprised 60 Vbeta and 13 Jbeta primers. Here immunoSEQ multiplex PCR was the method, and the copy in TCRdb shows in-frame clones only, minus some. The sample holds 150,000 to 200,000 clones; around three quarters are singletons and the top ten take around 2.3%. The sample consisted of PBMCs. Every receptor here comes from a woman aged 45-59 years in good health and CMV-seronegative.

The chain links TRBV2 to TRBJ1-6; tentatively, D is TRBD1 (6 bases). Germline V gives CDR1 SNHLY, CDR2 FYNNEI. CDR3 length: 15 residues. The V gene lost 7 bases and the J gene lost 10 bases, with 20 bases spanning the gap. The CDR3 here is CASILDRRYGSPLHF. The DNA for the CDR3 is TGTGCCAGCATCCTAGACAGGAGATATGGATCACCCCTCCACTTT.

V and J are TRBV5-1 and TRBJ2-3; 10 nucleotides agree with TRBD2. The CDR3 contains 15 residues. CDR1 and CDR2 from the germline V gene are SGHRS and YFSETQ. Germline trimming cut 7 bases from V and 6 bases from J; bases unmatched to any gene: 11. DNA for the CDR3: TGCGCCAGCCGAACTACTAGCGGGGTCCCGGATACGCAGTATTTT. It yields the protein CASRTTSGVPDTQYF. The full variable domain, with the rest looked up from reference TRBV5-1 and TRBJ2-3, is KAGVTQTPRYLIKTRGQQVTLSCSPISGHRSVSWYQQTPGQGLQFLFEYFSETQRNKGNFPGRFSGRQFSNSRSEMNVSTLELGDSALYLCASRTTSGVPDTQYFGPGTRLTVL.

The genes are TRBV11-2 and TRBJ2-3; D ambiguous. V lost 0 bases, J lost 4 bases, and 8 bases lay in between. The germline V gene has CDR1 SGHAT and CDR2 FQNNGV. The CDR3 spans 14 residues. The CDR3 region is CASSLDVGSDTQYF. CDR3 nucleotides: TGTGCCAGCAGCTTAGATGTTGGCTCAGATACGCAGTATTTT. The complete variable domain, with remaining parts taken from reference TRBV11-2 and TRBJ2-3, reads EAGVAQSPRYKIIEKRQSVAFWCNPISGHATLYWYQQILGQGPKLLIQFQNNGVVDDSQLPKDRFSAERLKGVDSTLKIQPAKLEDSAVYLCASSLDVGSDTQYFGPGTRLTVL.

The chain combines TRBV5-1 with TRBJ1-2, with D perhaps matching TRBD1 (6 bases). V lost 0 bases, J lost 7 bases, and 16 bases lay in between. Per the germline V gene, CDR1 is SGHRS and CDR2 is YFSETQ. The CDR3 covers 15 residues. The CDR3 spells CASSLEGQSLLGYTF. The CDR3 DNA follows: TGCGCCAGCAGCTTGGAGGGACAATCTCTCCTTGGCTACACCTTC. Full variable domain (remainder filled in from reference TRBV5-1 and TRBJ1-2): KAGVTQTPRYLIKTRGQQVTLSCSPISGHRSVSWYQQTPGQGLQFLFEYFSETQRNKGNFPGRFSGRQFSNSRSEMNVSTLELGDSALYLCASSLEGQSLLGYTFGSGTRLTVV.

V usage is TRBV7-9 and J usage is TRBJ2-7, with D possibly matching TRBD2 (6 bases). The CDR3 runs 12 residues. The ends were cut back, 4 bases at V and 6 bases at J, with 10 bases in the middle. Per the germline V gene, CDR1 is SEHNR and CDR2 is FQNEAQ (reference sequence). Written as DNA, the CDR3 is TGTGCCAGCAGCTGGGGACTTGGCGAGCAGTACTTC. Protein sequence: CASSWGLGEQYF.

The gene calls are TRBV19 and TRBJ2-5; 10 bases agree with TRBD1. V was clipped by 5 bases and J by 5 bases; unmatched bases: 5. The CDR3 extends over 14 amino acids. Germline V gene data show CDR1 as LNHDA and CDR2 as SQIVND (reference sequence). The CDR3 spells CASSATGGRETQYF. The CDR3 coding sequence is TGTGCCAGTAGTGCGACAGGGGGCCGTGAGACCCAGTACTTC.

V and J are TRBV6-4 and TRBJ2-1; the D is unclear. From germline, CDR1 is MRHNA and CDR2 SNTAGT. V gave up 2 bases and J gave up 5 bases, with 7 bases separating them. The CDR3 is made up of 13 amino acids. CDR3 residues: CASSDNEHNEQFF. CDR3 nucleotides: TGTGCCAGCAGTGACAACGAGCACAATGAGCAGTTCTTC.

In DNA, the CDR3 is TGCGCCAGCAGCTTGGCAAGTTCGGGGAACTATGGCTACACCTTC. This gives the protein CASSLASSGNYGYTF. V usage is TRBV5-1 and J usage is TRBJ1-2, with D unresolved. CDR3 length equals 15 residues. Deletions cut 0 bases from V and 2 bases from J, with 11 bases between. Germline loops: CDR1 SGHRS, CDR2 YFSETQ.

This chain uses TRBV12-5 with TRBJ2-3; D might be TRBD2 (6 bases). The V end was cut by 4 bases, the J end by 2 bases, with 7 bases between. This CDR3 spans 13 amino acids. Germline CDR1 LGHNT, CDR2 FRNRAP. For the CDR3, the DNA is TGTGCTAGTGGTTGGGACTCCACAGATACGCAGTATTTT. Its protein is CASGWDSTDTQYF.

The rearrangement links TRBV6-5 to TRBJ2-3, with D hard to call. V was trimmed by 6 bases and J by 5 bases, leaving 12 bases between them. Germline loops: CDR1 MNHEY, CDR2 SVGAGI. The CDR3 consists of 13 residues. The CDR3 nucleotides are TGTGCCAGCAGCCCCCGGGTGGGAGATACGCAGTATTTT. Translation gives CASSPRVGDTQYF.

This chain uses TRBV30 with TRBJ1-1, with 7 positions matching TRBD1. CDR1 GTSNPN and CDR2 SVGIG come from the germline V gene (reference sequence). The CDR3 extends over 13 amino acids. Trimming at V came to 2 bases and at J to 1 base, leaving 1 base not matched to a gene. The CDR3 sequence is CAWSTGANTEAFF. In nucleotides, the CDR3 is TGTGCCTGGAGTACAGGGGCGAACACTGAAGCTTTCTTT.

There are a few counts of this clone. The chain uses TRBV19 and TRBJ1-2; possibly TRBD1 for D (6 bases). In germline, CDR1 is LNHDA, CDR2 SQIVND (reference sequence). CDR3 length: 15 residues. Trimming removed 4 bases at V and 4 bases at J, with 16 bases between. Here the CDR3 DNA reads TGTGCCAGTAGTACTCTCAAGGGGGAGACCTATGGCTACACCTTC. This codes for CASSTLKGETYGYTF.

This chain's CDR3 is CASSLVWEPSYNEQFF. The CDR3 DNA is TGCGCCAGCAGCTTGGTGTGGGAGCCCTCCTACAATGAGCAGTTCTTC. The chain has TRBV5-1 and TRBJ2-1, with D possibly TRBD2 on 5 matching bases. Germline V lookup: CDR1 SGHRS, CDR2 YFSETQ. With 0 bases removed from V and 0 bases from J, the gap between germline ends came to 10 bases. The CDR3 spans 16 residues.

CDR3 loop: CASRAGTANTGELFF. CDR3 coding DNA: TGTGCCAGCAGAGCCGGGACAGCGAACACCGGGGAGCTGTTTTTT. The chain employs TRBV2 and TRBJ2-2; 7 positions match TRBD1. This CDR3 is built from 15 residues. CDR1 is SNHLY, CDR2 FYNNEI, per germline. V shed 6 bases, J shed 0 bases, and the junction held 4 bases outside the gene matches.

The genes are TRBV19 and TRBJ2-1; the D gene is possibly TRBD2 (5 bases). Trimming shortened V by 0 bases and J by 0 bases, and 15 bases separated the two germline ends. From germline, CDR1 is LNHDA and CDR2 SQIVND (reference sequence). CDR3 size: 18 residues. CDR3 sequence (DNA): TGTGCCAGTAGTATAGATGGTTGGACTCTGAGCTCCTACAATGAGCAGTTCTTC. This encodes CASSIDGWTLSSYNEQFF. The variable domain in full, with the rest retrieved from reference TRBV19 and TRBJ2-1, is DGGITQSPKYLFRKEGQNVTLSCEQNLNHDAMYWYRQDPGQGLRLIYYSQIVNDFQKGDIAEGYSVSREKKESFPLTVTSAQKNPTAFYLCASSIDGWTLSSYNEQFFGPGTRLTVL.

As to this clone: This same CDR3 is encoded by further DNA sequences in the sample. The rearrangement uses TRBV6-5 and TRBJ1-6; 7 nucleotides align to TRBD1. Germline V lookup: CDR1 MNHEY, CDR2 SVGAGI. V trimming: 5 bases; J trimming: 10 bases; junction bases outside the gene matches: 11. The CDR3 covers 15 residues. CDR3 in DNA: TGTGCCAGCAGTAAAGACCAGGGACAGTACTCACCCCTCCACTTT. Translation gives CASSKDQGQYSPLHF.

The chain has TRBV19 and TRBJ2-7, with TRBD1 matching 8 bases. The V gene's germline CDR1 is LNHDA and CDR2 SQIVND (reference sequence). Unmatched junction bases numbered 5, after V lost 8 bases and J lost 2 bases. CDR3 length equals 13 residues. The CDR3 DNA follows: TGTGCCAGTCGACAGGGGATTACCTACGAGCAGTACTTC. This encodes CASRQGITYEQYF.

This sequence joins TRBV5-6 and TRBJ1-1; D is ambiguous. Germline-derived CDR1 and CDR2 are SGHDT and YYEEEE. This CDR3 has 16 residues. V gave up 1 base and J gave up 5 bases, with 18 bases separating them. CDR3 sequence reads: CASSLLQQGGKTEAFF. The CDR3, as DNA: TGTGCCAGCAGCTTGCTACAGCAAGGCGGGAAGACTGAAGCTTTCTTT.

A note on this clone: This specimen includes other DNA sequences encoding the same CDR3. The chain has TRBV7-9 and TRBJ1-6; a possible D gene is TRBD1 (6 bases). The CDR3 sequence is 14 residues long. The V end was cut by 1 base, the J end by 9 bases, with 10 bases between. The germline CDR1 and CDR2 sequences are SEHNR and FQNEAQ (reference sequence). CDR3 nucleotides: TGTGCCAGCAGCTTAGGGGGGCGGAGTTCACCCCTCCACTTT. Its translation is CASSLGGRSSPLHF.

This chain links TRBV5-6 with TRBJ1-5, with unresolved D. The CDR3 is 14 amino acids. Trimming shortened V by 1 base and J by 1 base, and 6 bases separated the two germline ends. Germline CDR1 and CDR2: SGHDT and YYEEEE. Here the CDR3 DNA reads TGTGCCAGCAGCTTGCAGGCCAGCAATCAGCCCCAGCATTTT. It translates to CASSLQASNQPQHF.

The chain employs TRBV9 and TRBJ2-5; D gene uncertain. CDR1 and CDR2 (germline): SGDLS, YYNGEE. Trimming removed 0 bases from V and 5 bases from J, with 8 bases in between. This CDR3 is built from 13 residues. The CDR3 bases are TGTGCCAGCAGCGTAGTCCCCCTGGAGACCCAGTACTTC. Its protein product is CASSVVPLETQYF.

V gene TRBV6-1 combines with J gene TRBJ1-5; no clear D. CDR1 and CDR2 (germline): MNHNS, SASEGT. The V gene lost 1 base and the J gene lost 0 bases, with 4 bases spanning the gap. CDR3 length equals 14 residues. The CDR3 sequence is CASSEGSSNQPQHF. The CDR3 region has the DNA TGTGCCAGCAGTGAAGGCAGTAGCAATCAGCCCCAGCATTTT.